Listed below are T cell receptor beta chains from one sample, sequenced in a study of blood T cells in healthy people across ages. TCRdb reprocessed the 5' RACE reads with MiXCR, giving one entry per CDR3 protein. The repertoire holds over a million distinct CDR3 sequences, with approximately 43% as singletons. Material: blood. These receptors originate from a young woman in good health. Each CDR3 is given with its conserved first and last residue. The D gene is left open where the match is weak. The size field is filled for only some rows; it gives once, few, many or a size class.

j_call cdr3_length d_call clone_size v_call cdr3_nt cdr3_aa
TRBJ2-1 16 TRBD1 few TRBV10-3 TGTGCCATCAGCCGACCCGGGACAGCTGCAGACAATGAGCAGTTCTTC CAISRPGTAADNEQFF
TRBJ2-3 16 . few TRBV18 TGTGCCAGCTCACCTGACCTCGGGGGCCGCACAGATACGCAGTATTTT CASSPDLGGRTDTQYF
TRBJ1-6 14 . . TRBV6-2/TRBV6-3 TGTGCCAGCACCGTGACAGCCTATAATTCACCCCTCCACTTT CASTVTAYNSPLHF
TRBJ1-1 13 . . TRBV5-1 TGCGCCAGCAGTCGCGTGGGATACACTGAAGCTTTCTTT CASSRVGYTEAFF
TRBJ2-7 15 TRBD1 once TRBV27 TGTGCCAGCAGCGAGGACCGGGACAGAACCTACGAGCAGTACTTC CASSEDRDRTYEQYF
TRBJ1-4 14 . . TRBV2 TGTGCCAGCAGTGACTTTTTCGAGGGGGAAAAACTGTTTTTT CASSDFFEGEKLFF
TRBJ1-6 13 . . TRBV7-4 TGTGCCAGCAGCTTTGCGACAATGTCACCCCTCCACTTT CASSFATMSPLHF
TRBJ2-1 17 TRBD1 . TRBV5-1 TGCGCCAGCAGCTTGATAGCTGTAGGGCAGGGGGCCAATGAGCAGTTCTTC CASSLIAVGQGANEQFF
TRBJ2-2 15 TRBD1 . TRBV13 TGTGCCAGCAGACCCACAGGGGGATACACCGGGGAGCTGTTTTTT CASRPTGGYTGELFF
TRBJ2-7 14 TRBD2 . TRBV27 TGTGCCAGCAGGGGGACTAGCGGGTACGACGAGCAGTACTTC CASRGTSGYDEQYF
TRBJ1-6 15 . . TRBV5-1 TGCGCCAGCAGCTCGGGGGTGGGGACTGTTTCACCCCTCCACTTT CASSSGVGTVSPLHF
TRBJ1-6 16 . . TRBV27 TGTGCCAGCAGTTTTGGTGGGCGGCGGATTAATTCACCCCTCAACTTT CASSFGGRRINSPLNF
TRBJ1-4 15 . . TRBV20-1 TGCAGTGCTAGTAGTCCGGGACGAATAAATGAAAAACTGTTTTTT CSASSPGRINEKLFF
TRBJ2-3 17 . . TRBV12-3/TRBV12-4 TGTGCCTGCAGTCCCAGGGGCCGACAGACGGGCACAGATACGCAGTATTTT CACSPRGRQTGTDTQYF
TRBJ2-7 14 TRBD1 . TRBV6-5 TGTGCCAGCAGTTACGGACGGACAGGGAACGAGCAGTACTTC CASSYGRTGNEQYF
TRBJ2-3 16 . . TRBV18 TGTGCCAGCTCACCTAACTCCCCTCGGGGCACAGATACGCAGTATTTT CASSPNSPRGTDTQYF
TRBJ1-2 15 . . TRBV2 TGTGCCAGCAGTGAACAGCAGGGCGGGATATATGGCTACACCTTC CASSEQQGGIYGYTF